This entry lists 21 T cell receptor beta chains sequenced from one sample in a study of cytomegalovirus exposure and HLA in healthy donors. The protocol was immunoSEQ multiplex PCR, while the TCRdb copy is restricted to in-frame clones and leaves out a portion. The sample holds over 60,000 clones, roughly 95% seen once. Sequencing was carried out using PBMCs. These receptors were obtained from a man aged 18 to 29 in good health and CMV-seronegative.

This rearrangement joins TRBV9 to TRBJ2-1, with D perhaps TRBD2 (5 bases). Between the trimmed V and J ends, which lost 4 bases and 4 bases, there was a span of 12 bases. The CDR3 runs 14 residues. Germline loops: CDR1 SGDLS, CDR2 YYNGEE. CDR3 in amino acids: CASSPGLNYNEQFF. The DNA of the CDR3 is TGTGCCAGCAGCCCCGGACTGAATTACAATGAGCAGTTCTTC.

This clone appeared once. CDR3 DNA: TGTGCCAGCAGCGTAAGTCCCGCCCCTCAGGACACTGAAGCTTTCTTT. It yields the protein CASSVSPAPQDTEAFF. V and J are TRBV9 and TRBJ1-1; D is unclear. Germline V CDR1 and CDR2: SGDLS, YYNGEE. V was pared by 1 base and J by 3 bases, with 16 bases between. CDR3 size: 16 residues.

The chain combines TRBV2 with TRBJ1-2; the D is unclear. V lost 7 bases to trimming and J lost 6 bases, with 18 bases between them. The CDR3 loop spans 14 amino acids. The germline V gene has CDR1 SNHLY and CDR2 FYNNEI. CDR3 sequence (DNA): TGTGCCAGCATAAGAGGAGGGTTTGAGGATGGCTACACCTTC. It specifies CASIRGGFEDGYTF.

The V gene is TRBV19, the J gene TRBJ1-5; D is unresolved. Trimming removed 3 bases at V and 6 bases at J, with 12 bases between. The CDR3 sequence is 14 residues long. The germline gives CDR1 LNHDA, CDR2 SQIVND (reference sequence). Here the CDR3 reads CASSIPGGVQPQHF. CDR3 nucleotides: TGTGCCAGTAGTATCCCGGGAGGAGTTCAGCCCCAGCATTTT.

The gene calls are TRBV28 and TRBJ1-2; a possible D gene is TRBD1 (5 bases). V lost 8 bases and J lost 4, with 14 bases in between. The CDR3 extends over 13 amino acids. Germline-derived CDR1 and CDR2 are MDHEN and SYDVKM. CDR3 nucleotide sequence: TGTGCCAGCGCCCCTGGGGCAGTCTATGGCTACACCTTC. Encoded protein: CASAPGAVYGYTF.

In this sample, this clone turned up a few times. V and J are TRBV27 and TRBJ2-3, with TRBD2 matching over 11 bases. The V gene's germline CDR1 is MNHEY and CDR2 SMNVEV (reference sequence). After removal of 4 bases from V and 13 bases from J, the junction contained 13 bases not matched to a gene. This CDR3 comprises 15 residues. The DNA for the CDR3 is TGTGCCAGCAGTTATGGTAGCGGGGGGGCGGGGCTAAAGTATTTT. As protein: CASSYGSGGAGLKYF.

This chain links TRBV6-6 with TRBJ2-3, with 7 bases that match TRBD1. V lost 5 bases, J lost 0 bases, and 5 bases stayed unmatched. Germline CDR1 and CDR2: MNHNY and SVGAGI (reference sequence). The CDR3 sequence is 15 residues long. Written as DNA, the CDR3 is TGTGCCAGCAGTCCCTTACAGGGGAGCACAGATACGCAGTATTTT. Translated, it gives CASSPLQGSTDTQYF.

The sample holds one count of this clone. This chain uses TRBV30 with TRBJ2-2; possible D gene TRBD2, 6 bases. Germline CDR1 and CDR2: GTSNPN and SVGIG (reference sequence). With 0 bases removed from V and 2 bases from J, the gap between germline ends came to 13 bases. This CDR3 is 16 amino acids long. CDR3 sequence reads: CAWSVLGSGNTGELFF. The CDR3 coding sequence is TGTGCCTGGAGTGTACTAGGTAGCGGAAACACCGGGGAGCTGTTTTTT. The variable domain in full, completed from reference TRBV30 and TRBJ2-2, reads SQTIHQWPATLVQPVGSPLSLECTVEGTSNPNLYWYRQAAGRGLQLLFYSVGIGQISSEVPQNLSASRPQDRQFILSSKKLLLSDSGFYLCAWSVLGSGNTGELFFGEGSRLTVL.

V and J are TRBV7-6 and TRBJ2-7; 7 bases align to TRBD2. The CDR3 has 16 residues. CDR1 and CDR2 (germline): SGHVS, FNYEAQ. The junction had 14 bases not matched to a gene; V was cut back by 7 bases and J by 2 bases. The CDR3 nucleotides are TGTGCCAGCACCTCGGGAATAGGGGACTATACCTACGAGCAGTACTTC. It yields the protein CASTSGIGDYTYEQYF.

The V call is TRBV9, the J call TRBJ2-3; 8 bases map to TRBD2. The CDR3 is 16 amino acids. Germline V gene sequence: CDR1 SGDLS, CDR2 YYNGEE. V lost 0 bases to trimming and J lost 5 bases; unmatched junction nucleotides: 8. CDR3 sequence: CASSVVGAGAVDTQYF. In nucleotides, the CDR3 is TGTGCCAGCAGCGTAGTGGGAGCGGGGGCTGTAGATACGCAGTATTTT. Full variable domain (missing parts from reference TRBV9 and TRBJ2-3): DSGVTQTPKHLITATGQRVTLRCSPRSGDLSVYWYQQSLDQGLQFLIQYYNGEERAKGNILERFSAQQFPDLHSELNLSSLELGDSALYFCASSVVGAGAVDTQYFGPGTRLTVL.

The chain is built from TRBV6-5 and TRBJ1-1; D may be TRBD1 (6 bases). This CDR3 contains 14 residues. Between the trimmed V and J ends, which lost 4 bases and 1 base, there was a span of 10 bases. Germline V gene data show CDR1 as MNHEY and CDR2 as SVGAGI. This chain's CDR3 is CASSLTGENTEAFF. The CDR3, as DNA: TGTGCCAGCAGTTTGACAGGAGAGAACACTGAAGCTTTCTTT.

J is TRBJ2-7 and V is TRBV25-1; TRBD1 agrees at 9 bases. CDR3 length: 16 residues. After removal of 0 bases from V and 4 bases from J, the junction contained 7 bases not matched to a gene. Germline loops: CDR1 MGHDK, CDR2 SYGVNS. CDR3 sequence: CASSEYQGQGSYEQYF. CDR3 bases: TGTGCCAGCAGTGAATATCAGGGACAGGGTAGTTACGAGCAGTACTTC.

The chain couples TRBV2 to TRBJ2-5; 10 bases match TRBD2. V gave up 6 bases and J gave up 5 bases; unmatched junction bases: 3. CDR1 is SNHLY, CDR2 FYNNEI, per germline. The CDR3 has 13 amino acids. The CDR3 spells CASRAGLAETQYF. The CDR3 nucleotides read TGTGCCAGCAGGGCGGGACTAGCGGAGACCCAGTACTTC.

The CDR3 sequence is CASSRRGGGTDTQYF. In DNA form, the CDR3 reads TGTGCCAGCAGCAGGCGGGGGGGCGGCACAGATACGCAGTATTTT. The V gene is TRBV7-2, the J gene TRBJ2-3; 9 bases line up with TRBD2. Germline loops: CDR1 SGHTA, CDR2 FQGNSA. The CDR3 contains 15 residues. The J segment lost 1 base and the V segment lost 5 bases, leaving 4 bases of the junction unmatched.

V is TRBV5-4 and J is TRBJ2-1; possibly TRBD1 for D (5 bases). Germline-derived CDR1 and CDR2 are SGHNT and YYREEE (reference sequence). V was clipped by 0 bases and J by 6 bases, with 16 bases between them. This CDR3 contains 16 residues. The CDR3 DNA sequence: TGTGCCAGCAGCTTGGGTAGGGGCCGCGTCGGCAATGAGCAGTTCTTC. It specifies CASSLGRGRVGNEQFF. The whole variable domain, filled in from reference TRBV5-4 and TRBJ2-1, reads ETGVTQSPTHLIKTRGQQVTLRCSSQSGHNTVSWYQQALGQGPQFIFQYYREEENGRGNFPPRFSGLQFPNYSSELNVNALELDDSALYLCASSLGRGRVGNEQFFGPGTRLTVL.

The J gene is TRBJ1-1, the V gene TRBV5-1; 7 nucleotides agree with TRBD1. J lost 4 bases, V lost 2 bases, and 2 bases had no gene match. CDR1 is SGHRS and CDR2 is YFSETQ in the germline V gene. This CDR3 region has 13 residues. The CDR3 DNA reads TGCGCCAGCAGCTTATCAGGGGGCACTGAAGCTTTCTTT. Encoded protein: CASSLSGGTEAFF.

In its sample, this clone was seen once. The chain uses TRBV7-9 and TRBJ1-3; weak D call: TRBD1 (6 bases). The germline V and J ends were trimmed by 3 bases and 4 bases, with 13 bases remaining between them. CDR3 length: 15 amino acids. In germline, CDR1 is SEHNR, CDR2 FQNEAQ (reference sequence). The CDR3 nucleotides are TGTGCCAGCAGCTTTTCGGGGGGCGGAGGAAACACCATATATTTT. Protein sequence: CASSFSGGGGNTIYF.

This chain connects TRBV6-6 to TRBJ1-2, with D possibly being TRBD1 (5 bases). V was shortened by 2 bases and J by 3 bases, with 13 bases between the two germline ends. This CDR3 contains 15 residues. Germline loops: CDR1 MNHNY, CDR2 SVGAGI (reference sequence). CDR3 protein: CASSYPRDGDYGYTF. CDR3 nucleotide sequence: TGTGCCAGCAGTTACCCCAGGGATGGAGACTATGGCTACACCTTC.

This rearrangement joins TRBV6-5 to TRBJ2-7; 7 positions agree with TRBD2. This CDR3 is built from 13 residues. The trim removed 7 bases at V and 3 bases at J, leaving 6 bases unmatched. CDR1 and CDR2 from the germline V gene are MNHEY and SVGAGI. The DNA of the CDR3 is TGTGCCAGCATCCCGGGGGGACGCTACGAGCAGTACTTC. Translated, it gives CASIPGGRYEQYF.

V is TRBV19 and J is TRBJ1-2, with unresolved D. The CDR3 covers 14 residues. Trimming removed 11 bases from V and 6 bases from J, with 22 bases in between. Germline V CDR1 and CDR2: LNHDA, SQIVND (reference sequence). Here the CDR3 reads CASSGVSFFDGYTF. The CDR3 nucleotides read TGTGCCTCGAGCGGTGTCAGTTTTTTCGATGGCTACACCTTC.

The CDR3 loop is CAINRGKVGGYTF. In DNA form, the CDR3 reads TGTGCCATCAATCGGGGAAAAGTAGGGGGCTACACCTTC. V usage is TRBV10-3 and J usage is TRBJ1-2, with D uncertain. The CDR3 length is 13 residues. The V end lost 7 bases, the J end lost 8 bases, and 17 bases lay between the germline ends. Germline CDR1 reads ENHRY; CDR2 reads SYGVKD.